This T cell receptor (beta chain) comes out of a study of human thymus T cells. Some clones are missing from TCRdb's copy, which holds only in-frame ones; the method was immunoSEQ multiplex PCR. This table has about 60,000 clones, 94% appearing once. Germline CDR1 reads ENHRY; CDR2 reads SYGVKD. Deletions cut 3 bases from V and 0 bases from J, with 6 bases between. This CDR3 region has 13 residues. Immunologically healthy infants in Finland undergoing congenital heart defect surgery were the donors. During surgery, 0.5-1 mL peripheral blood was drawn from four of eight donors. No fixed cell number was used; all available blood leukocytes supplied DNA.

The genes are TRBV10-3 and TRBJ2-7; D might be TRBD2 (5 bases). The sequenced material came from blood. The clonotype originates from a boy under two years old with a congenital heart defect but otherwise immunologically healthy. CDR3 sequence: CAISEGLSYEQYF. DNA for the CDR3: TGTGCCATCAGTGAAGGACTCTCCTACGAGCAGTACTTC.